These 25 T cell receptor beta chains originate from one sample sequenced in a study of blood T cells in healthy people across ages. For the second PCR, which ran for roughly 6 to 12 cycles, a sample-barcoded 5' primer and a J-beta primer mix were used. From the 5' RACE reads, TCRdb called clonotypes with MiXCR, one entry per CDR3 protein. This table holds hundreds of thousands of distinct CDR3 sequences, 40% to 45% found once. Source material: blood. The receptors originated from an elderly man in good health.

The chain couples TRBV6-2 or TRBV6-3 to TRBJ2-7, with D possibly being TRBD2 (5 bases). The J call is doubtful: the DNA matches TRBJ2-5 better. The CDR3 length is 17 residues. Germline CDR1 is MNHEY and CDR2 is SVGEGT. CDR3 loop: CASSYPREAVGEETQYF. The CDR3 DNA reads TGTGCCAGCAGTTATCCACGAGAAGCCGTCGGGGAGGAGACCCAGTACTTC.

The rearrangement uses TRBV5-1 and TRBJ2-1, with 11 bases identical to TRBD1. This CDR3 has 14 residues. Losses at the gene ends were 5 bases for V and 8 bases for J; bases not matched to a gene: 6. Germline CDR1 and CDR2: SGHRS and YFSETQ. CDR3 loop: CASRLDRGRDEQFF. CDR3 coding DNA: TGCGCCAGCAGGCTGGACAGGGGGCGGGATGAGCAGTTCTTC. The whole variable domain, filled in from reference TRBV5-1 and TRBJ2-1, reads KAGVTQTPRYLIKTRGQQVTLSCSPISGHRSVSWYQQTPGQGLQFLFEYFSETQRNKGNFPGRFSGRQFSNSRSEMNVSTLELGDSALYLCASRLDRGRDEQFFGPGTRLTVL.

V gene TRBV14 combines with J gene TRBJ2-3, with TRBD2 identical over 7 bases. Germline CDR1 is SGHDN and CDR2 is FVKESK. This CDR3 spans 15 amino acids. The J segment lost 2 bases and the V segment lost 3 bases, leaving 5 bases of the junction unmatched. In DNA, the CDR3 is TGTGCCAGCAGCCAGCGGGAGAGATACACAGATACGCAGTATTTT. Its translation: CASSQRERYTDTQYF.

This clonotype was recorded a few times. V is TRBV12-3 or TRBV12-4 and J is TRBJ2-1; D gene uncertain. The CDR3 length is 16 residues. V was shortened by 2 bases and J by 0 bases, with 11 bases between the two germline ends. The CDR3 loop reads CASSLTHLSSYNEQFF. CDR3 DNA sequence: TGTGCCAGCAGTTTAACCCACCTGAGCTCCTACAATGAGCAGTTCTTC.

The sample holds a few counts of this clonotype. This sequence joins TRBV28 and TRBJ2-5, with D unresolved. Germline V gene sequence: CDR1 MDHEN, CDR2 SYDVKM. V was shortened by 4 bases and J by 5 bases, with 5 bases between the two germline ends. There are 11 residues in the CDR3. Here the CDR3 DNA reads TGTGCCAGCAGTTACATGGAGACCCAGTACTTC. Translated, it gives CASSYMETQYF.

DNA for the CDR3: TGCGCCAGCAGCTTACAGGGGGTGAGATACGAGCAGTACTTC. Translated: CASSLQGVRYEQYF. V gene TRBV5-1 combines with J gene TRBJ2-7; 8 bases are a match to TRBD1. CDR3 length equals 14 residues. The germline gives CDR1 SGHRS, CDR2 YFSETQ. The V and J ends lost 2 bases and 4 bases, in that order; junction bases with no gene match: 5.

This clonotype was observed a handful of times. V and J are TRBV7-2 and TRBJ2-1, with 12 bases identical to TRBD2. The junction had 2 bases not matched to a gene; V was cut back by 2 bases and J by 0 bases. This CDR3 is built from 17 residues. CDR1 SGHTA and CDR2 FQGNSA come from the germline V gene. The DNA of the CDR3 is TGTGCCAGCAGCTTAAAGACTAGCGGGAGCTCCTACAATGAGCAGTTCTTC. It is translated as CASSLKTSGSSYNEQFF.

The rearrangement links TRBV25-1 to TRBJ2-5; no clear D. Germline lookup yields CDR1 MGHDK and CDR2 SYGVNS. The CDR3 extends over 11 amino acids. The V end was cut by 5 bases, the J end by 11 bases, with 12 bases between. The chain's CDR3 is CASSSTLRQYF. The CDR3 DNA is TGTGCCAGCAGTAGTACCCTCAGGCAGTACTTC. Complete variable domain (other parts from reference TRBV25-1 and TRBJ2-5): EADIYQTPRYLVIGTGKKITLECSQTMGHDKMYWYQQDPGMELHLIHYSYGVNSTEKGDLSSESTVSRIRTEHFPLTLESARPSHTSQYLCASSSTLRQYFGPGTRLLVL.

This clonotype was counted ten times or more. This sequence joins TRBV6-2 or TRBV6-3 and TRBJ2-1, with 7 positions matching TRBD1. This CDR3 has 15 amino acids. Unmatched junction bases numbered 10, after V lost 5 bases and J lost 6 bases. Germline-derived CDR1 and CDR2 are MNHEY and SVGEGT. CDR3 in amino acids: CASSTPGQRFNEQFF. Written as DNA, the CDR3 is TGTGCCAGCAGTACCCCGGGACAGAGGTTCAATGAGCAGTTCTTC.

The DNA of the CDR3 is TGTGCCAGCAGCGGGACCGGGACAGGCGGGAACATTCAGTACTTC. Residues: CASSGTGTGGNIQYF. The chain employs TRBV5-6 and TRBJ2-4; 8 nucleotides match TRBD1. Germline CDR1 is SGHDT and CDR2 is YYEEEE. The CDR3 consists of 15 residues. Trimming took 4 bases from V and 7 from J; bases not matched to a gene: 10.

The V gene is TRBV29-1, the J gene TRBJ2-3, with 9 bases fitting TRBD1. V lost 4 bases to trimming and J lost 2 bases; unmatched junction nucleotides: 7. The CDR3 is 15 amino acids. Germline assignment: CDR1 SQVTM and CDR2 ANQGSEA. The DNA for the CDR3 is TGCAGCGTTGGAGGGGGACAGGGTCACACAGATACGCAGTATTTT. Its translation is CSVGGGQGHTDTQYF.

The chain has TRBV6-1 and TRBJ2-1; TRBD2 agrees at 8 bases. CDR1 is MNHNS, CDR2 SASEGT, per germline. The CDR3 spans 17 residues. Trimming removed 0 bases from V and 5 bases from J; junction bases left unmatched: 9. CDR3 nucleotide sequence: TGTGCCAGCAGTGAAGCGCTGGTCGGGAGGGCCCACAATGAGCAGTTCTTC. It codes for CASSEALVGRAHNEQFF.

This clonotype was detected ten times or more. The chain couples TRBV7-6 to TRBJ2-7; D is perhaps TRBD1 (6 bases). In germline, CDR1 is SGHVS, CDR2 FNYEAQ. This CDR3 is built from 14 residues. The ends were cut back, 5 bases at V and 2 bases at J, with 13 bases in the middle. The CDR3 DNA sequence: TGTGCCAGCAGCCGGCAAACAGGGACCTACGAGCAGTACTTC. Translation gives CASSRQTGTYEQYF.

This clonotype has a single count. This chain joins TRBV12-3 or TRBV12-4 and TRBJ2-7; D might be TRBD1 (5 bases). The CDR3 has 13 residues. V lost 5 bases and J lost 4, with 12 bases in between. The CDR3 DNA sequence: TGTGCCAGCAGTGTACAGGACCTTTACGAGCAGTACTTC. It codes for CASSVQDLYEQYF.

The CDR3 protein is CASSRGRGYNEQYF. The CDR3 region has the DNA TGTGCCAGCAGCAGGGGAAGAGGCTACAATGAGCAGTACTTC. This chain links TRBV11-1 with TRBJ2-5, with a possible D match to TRBD1 (5 bases). Trimming took 5 bases from V and 11 from J, leaving 21 bases between them. This CDR3 has 14 residues. Per the germline V gene, CDR1 is SGHAT and CDR2 is FQDESV (reference sequence).

This clonotype has only a few counts. The chain couples TRBV18 to TRBJ1-4; D unclear. The CDR3 has 15 amino acids. V was clipped by 0 bases and J by 6 bases, with 11 bases between them. Germline lookup yields CDR1 KGHSH and CDR2 LQKENI. For the CDR3, the DNA is TGTGCCAGCTCACCACCGGCAGAAAGAGATGAAAAACTGTTTTTT. Its protein product is CASSPPAERDEKLFF.

As for this clonotype: A read error may explain this, as a much larger clone is one base away. The chain recombines TRBV11-2 with TRBJ2-7; either TRBD1 or TRBD2 may supply D (5 bases each). This CDR3 spans 13 amino acids. Germline V gene sequence: CDR1 SGHAT, CDR2 FQNNGV. The germline V and J ends were trimmed by 5 bases and 9 bases, with 17 bases remaining between them. CDR3 sequence: CASSLLHGDGQYF. The DNA of the CDR3 is TGTGCCAGCAGCCTACTCCATGGGGACGGGCAGTACTTC.

The rearrangement joins TRBV4-1 to TRBJ2-7, with D tentatively TRBD1 or TRBD2 (6 bases each). Trimming removed 0 bases at V and 3 bases at J, with 24 bases between. CDR3 length: 19 residues. The V gene's germline CDR1 is MGHRA and CDR2 YSYEKL. The CDR3 DNA reads as TGCGCCAGCAGCCAAGATGAGGGGGGTAAGGTAGCGGAAAACTACGAGCAGTACTTC. It translates to CASSQDEGGKVAENYEQYF.

This clonotype was found a few times. The chain couples TRBV18 to TRBJ2-3; 7 bases line up with TRBD1. V lost 8 bases, J lost 1 base, and 12 bases stayed unmatched. This CDR3 has 16 residues. Germline assignment: CDR1 KGHSH and CDR2 LQKENI. The CDR3 is CASQDRQGRGTDTQYF. DNA for the CDR3: TGTGCCAGCCAGGACCGACAGGGTCGAGGCACAGATACGCAGTATTTT.

This clonotype occurred many times. The genes are TRBV28 and TRBJ2-7; 7 nucleotides line up with TRBD1. Trimming cost V 6 bases and J 4 bases; bases outside gene matches: 9. Germline assignment: CDR1 MDHEN and CDR2 SYDVKM. The CDR3 spans 14 residues. CDR3 in DNA: TGTGCCAGCAGAACCGGGACAGCTACTTACGAGCAGTACTTC. This gives the protein CASRTGTATYEQYF.

The table lists this clonotype with a few counts. This chain links TRBV10-3 with TRBJ2-3; TRBD2 aligns across 12 bases. Germline values: CDR1 ENHRY, CDR2 SYGVKD. Trimming at V came to 4 bases and at J to 2 bases, leaving 1 base not matched to a gene. The length of the CDR3 is 15 residues. CDR3 in amino acids: CAISGTSGTTDTQYF. The CDR3 DNA follows: TGTGCCATCAGTGGGACTAGCGGGACCACAGATACGCAGTATTTT.

This clonotype was detected once. The chain couples TRBV6-2 or TRBV6-3 to TRBJ1-2, with 9 positions matching TRBD1. V was pared by 2 bases and J by 8 bases, with 9 bases of the junction left unmatched. The CDR3 spans 15 residues. Germline V gives CDR1 MNHEY, CDR2 SVGEGT. The CDR3 loop reads CASSYIGGQGKGYTF. The CDR3 DNA sequence: TGTGCCAGCAGTTACATCGGGGGACAGGGCAAGGGCTACACCTTC.

This clonotype was counted many times. The rearrangement uses TRBV25-1 and TRBJ1-2; D gene ambiguous. Germline-derived CDR1 and CDR2 are MGHDK and SYGVNS. This CDR3 is built from 14 residues. V lost 3 bases and J 4 bases, leaving 12 bases between the germline ends. As DNA, the CDR3 is TGTGCCAGCAGTGAGGAAGACCGTGGCTATGGCTACACCTTC. This translates into CASSEEDRGYGYTF.

The V call is TRBV20-1, the J call TRBJ2-1; possible D gene TRBD2, 6 bases. Germline loops: CDR1 DFQATT, CDR2 SNEGSKA (reference sequence). This CDR3 region has 15 residues. V gave up 3 bases and J gave up 5 bases, with 17 bases separating them. In nucleotides, the CDR3 is TGCAGTGCTAGTCTCAACCAGCGGGCCAACAATGAGCAGTTCTTC. Its translation is CSASLNQRANNEQFF.

The J gene is TRBJ2-7, the V gene TRBV9; 9 bases are a match to TRBD2. The CDR3 totals 16 residues. The germline CDR1 and CDR2 sequences are SGDLS and YYNGEE. The V segment lost 0 bases and the J segment 5 bases; nucleotides outside the gene matches: 9. The CDR3 region is CASSVDAGGTSNEQYF. In DNA form, the CDR3 reads TGTGCCAGCAGCGTAGACGCGGGGGGGACCTCTAACGAGCAGTACTTC.